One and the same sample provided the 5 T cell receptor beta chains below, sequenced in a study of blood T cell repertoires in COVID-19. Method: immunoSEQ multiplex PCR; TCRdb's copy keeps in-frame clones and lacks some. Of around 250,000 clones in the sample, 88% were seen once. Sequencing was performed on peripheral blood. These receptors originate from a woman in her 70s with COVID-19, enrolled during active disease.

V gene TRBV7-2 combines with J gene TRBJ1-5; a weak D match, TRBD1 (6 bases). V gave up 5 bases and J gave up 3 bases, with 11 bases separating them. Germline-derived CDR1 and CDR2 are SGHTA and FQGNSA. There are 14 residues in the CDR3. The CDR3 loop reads CASSGGGPNQPQHF. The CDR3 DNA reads TGTGCCAGCAGCGGCGGGGGCCCCAATCAGCCCCAGCATTTT.

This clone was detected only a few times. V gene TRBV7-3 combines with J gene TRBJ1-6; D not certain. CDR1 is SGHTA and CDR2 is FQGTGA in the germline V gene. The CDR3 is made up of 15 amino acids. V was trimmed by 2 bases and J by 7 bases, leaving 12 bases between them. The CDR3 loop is CASSLGQSRNSPLHF. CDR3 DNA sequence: TGTGCCAGCAGCTTAGGGCAATCACGGAATTCACCCCTCCACTTT.

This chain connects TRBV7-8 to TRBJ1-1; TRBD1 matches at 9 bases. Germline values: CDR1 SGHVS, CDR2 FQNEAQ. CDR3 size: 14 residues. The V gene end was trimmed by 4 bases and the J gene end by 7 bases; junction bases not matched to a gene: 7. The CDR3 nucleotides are TGTGCCAGCAGCTCCACAGGGGGCGCCGGTGAAGCTTTCTTT. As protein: CASSSTGGAGEAFF.

CDR3 sequence: CASSGTTTLGEQFF. The CDR3 bases are TGTGCCAGCAGTGGGACAACTACCCTCGGTGAGCAGTTCTTC. The chain recombines TRBV6-2 or TRBV6-3 with TRBJ2-1, with D maybe TRBD1 (6 bases). Germline V gives CDR1 MNHEY, CDR2 SVGEGT. Between the trimmed V and J ends, which lost 5 bases and 9 bases, there was a span of 17 bases. This CDR3 region has 14 residues.

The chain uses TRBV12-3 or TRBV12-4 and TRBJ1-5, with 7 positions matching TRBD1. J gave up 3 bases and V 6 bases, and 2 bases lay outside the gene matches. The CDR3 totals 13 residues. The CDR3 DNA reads TGTGCCAGCAGGGGGACAGTCAATCAGCCCCAGCATTTT. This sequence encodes CASRGTVNQPQHF.